These T cell receptor beta chains were read from a single sample in a study of identical twins. TCRdb fed the 5' RACE reads into MiXCR, producing one record per CDR3 protein. The table includes 420,000 or so distinct CDR3 sequences, about 18% detected once. The sample taken for sequencing was naive T cells sorted from blood. The receptors here all came from a man aged 45-65 years in good health. Both conserved end residues are part of each CDR3. A D gene is named only where the DNA matches it firmly. The listing skips clone size in some rows; elsewhere it reads once, few, many or a size class.

CDR3,DNA,D,J,size,V
CASSLEGGGGDTQYF,TGCGCCAGCAGCTTGGAGGGCGGAGGGGGAGATACGCAGTATTTT,.,TRBJ2-3,few,TRBV5-1
CSASVGGGETYNEQFF,TGCAGTGCTAGTGTTGGAGGGGGGGAAACCTACAATGAGCAGTTCTTC,.,TRBJ2-1,few,TRBV20-1
CSAWDRSSYEQYF,TGCAGTGCTTGGGACAGGAGCTCCTACGAGCAGTACTTC,TRBD1,TRBJ2-7,.,TRBV20-1
CASSLLHLRTGEQYF,TGTGCCAGCAGCCTTCTCCATCTCCGGACAGGCGAGCAGTACTTC,TRBD1,TRBJ2-7,few,TRBV28
CSVAGTYEQYF,TGCAGCGTTGCCGGTACCTACGAGCAGTACTTC,.,TRBJ2-7,many,TRBV29-1
CASSVSRTGGRSYEQYF,TGCGCCAGCAGTGTTTCTCGGACAGGGGGCAGGTCCTACGAGCAGTACTTC,TRBD1,TRBJ2-7,.,TRBV10-2
CASSRGVGAKNIQYF,TGTGCCAGCAGCCGGGGAGTTGGAGCCAAAAACATTCAGTACTTC,.,TRBJ2-4,once,TRBV28
CASSLERLGAGVETQYF,TGTGCCAGCAGCTTAGAGCGCCTTGGGGCAGGGGTAGAGACCCAGTACTTC,.,TRBJ2-5,.,TRBV7-9
CASSLNFLAPYNEQFF,TGTGCCAGCAGCTTAAACTTCCTAGCGCCTTACAATGAGCAGTTCTTC,.,TRBJ2-1,.,TRBV7-3
CASTPDRSYNEQFF,TGCGCCAGCACACCGGATCGCTCCTACAATGAGCAGTTCTTC,.,TRBJ2-1,.,TRBV10-2
CATSVWGNGELFF,TGTGCCACCAGTGTATGGGGAAACGGGGAGCTGTTTTTT,.,TRBJ2-2,many,TRBV24-1
CASSRTGGQNNEKLFF,TGTGCCAGCAGCCGGACAGGGGGCCAGAATAATGAAAAACTGTTTTTT,TRBD1,TRBJ1-4,few,TRBV6-1
CASSLRDLRWAKNIQYF,TGTGCCAGCAGTCTAAGGGACCTTAGATGGGCCAAAAACATTCAGTACTTC,.,TRBJ2-4,many,TRBV28
CAWSVVYEQYF,TGTGCCTGGAGTGTAGTCTACGAGCAGTACTTC,.,TRBJ2-7,.,TRBV30
CASSQVWSPGGPYEQYF,TGCGCCAGCAGCCAAGTATGGTCGCCAGGGGGTCCCTACGAGCAGTACTTC,TRBD1,TRBJ2-7,few,TRBV4-1
CASSPTRQGAHGYTF,TGCGCCAGCAGTCCGACGAGACAGGGCGCTCATGGCTACACCTTC,TRBD1,TRBJ1-2,few,TRBV10-2
CASIQLAGGLAKNIQYF,TGCGCCAGCATCCAACTAGCGGGAGGGTTAGCCAAAAACATTCAGTACTTC,TRBD2,TRBJ2-4,.,TRBV4-1
CASSPVRGLATNEKLFF,TGTGCCAGCAGTCCGGTCCGTGGGCTAGCAACTAATGAAAAACTGTTTTTT,.,TRBJ1-4,few,TRBV12-3/TRBV12-4
CASSQGGGLYEQYF,TGCGCCAGCAGCCAAGGAGGGGGCCTCTACGAGCAGTACTTC,TRBD1,TRBJ2-7,.,TRBV4-1
CASSQLIKNIQYF,TGCGCCAGCAGCCAACTTATCAAAAACATTCAGTACTTC,.,TRBJ2-4,many,TRBV4-3
CSVVGTGNTYEQYF,TGCAGCGTTGTGGGGACAGGGAATACCTACGAGCAGTACTTC,TRBD1,TRBJ2-7,many,TRBV29-1
CASSLRWDEQFF,TGTGCCAGCAGCCTTCGGTGGGATGAGCAGTTCTTC,.,TRBJ2-1,few,TRBV7-9
CASSYPSGHNEQFF,TGTGCCAGCAGTTACCCTAGCGGACACAATGAGCAGTTCTTC,TRBD2,TRBJ2-1,many,TRBV12-3/TRBV12-4
CASSLYGKGTDTQYF,TGCGCCAGCAGCTTGTACGGCAAAGGCACAGATACGCAGTATTTT,.,TRBJ2-3,many,TRBV5-1
CASRGQGLTEAFF,TGCGCCAGCAGGGGACAGGGTCTCACTGAAGCTTTCTTT,TRBD1,TRBJ1-1,few,TRBV5-1
CASSKEGYGYTF,TGTGCCAGCAGCAAAGAGGGCTATGGCTACACCTTC,.,TRBJ1-2,.,TRBV21-1
CASKAGYEQYF,TGTGCCAGCAAGGCCGGCTACGAGCAGTACTTC,.,TRBJ2-7,.,TRBV28
CASSLGGPSYNEQFF,TGTGCCAGCAGCTTAGGGGGGCCGTCCTACAATGAGCAGTTCTTC,.,TRBJ2-1,many,TRBV7-9
CASSFFIQRPGHPYEQYF,TGTGCCAGCAGTTTTTTTATCCAGAGACCGGGACACCCCTACGAGCAGTACTTC,.,TRBJ2-7,.,TRBV27
CASSLVATSAAYEQYF,TGTGCCAGCAGCTTAGTAGCCACTAGCGCCGCCTACGAGCAGTACTTC,TRBD2,TRBJ2-7,.,TRBV7-2
CSARSGSRDTDTQYF,TGCAGTGCTAGATCGGGTAGCAGAGACACAGATACGCAGTATTTT,.,TRBJ2-3,many,TRBV20-1
CASSYSTAGGPYEQYF,TGTGCCAGCAGTTACTCGACGGCAGGGGGACCCTACGAGCAGTACTTC,TRBD1,TRBJ2-7,few,TRBV6-2/TRBV6-3
CSASGGLTGELFF,TGCAGTGCTAGCGGGGGTTTAACCGGGGAGCTGTTTTTT,.,TRBJ2-2,few,TRBV20-1
CASRDRAPTQYF,TGTGCCAGCAGGGACAGGGCCCCCACGCAGTATTTT,TRBD1,TRBJ2-3,many,TRBV7-2
CASSQEDYAGAAKETQYF,TGTGCCAGCAGCCAAGAGGACTACGCGGGGGCCGCCAAAGAGACCCAGTACTTC,.,TRBJ2-5,many,TRBV4-2
CASSFYRQGPSYEQYF,TGTGCCAGCAGTTTTTATCGACAGGGACCCTCCTACGAGCAGTACTTC,TRBD1,TRBJ2-7,few,TRBV28
CASIRRGSLTDTQYF,TGTGCCAGCATCCGCAGGGGGAGCCTCACAGATACGCAGTATTTT,TRBD1,TRBJ2-3,many,TRBV6-1
CASSQPGLAGETQYF,TGTGCCAGCTCTCAACCGGGACTAGCGGGAGAGACCCAGTACTTC,TRBD2,TRBJ2-5,.,TRBV18
CSARDWGLAGGNTDTQYF,TGCAGTGCTAGAGATTGGGGTCTAGCGGGGGGAAACACAGATACGCAGTATTTT,TRBD2,TRBJ2-3,many,TRBV20-1
CASSQGGQGYHEQYF,TGCGCCAGCAGCCAAGGAGGGCAGGGTTACCACGAGCAGTACTTC,.,TRBJ2-7,.,TRBV4-3
CPIGQGISGNTIYF,TGTCCCATCGGACAGGGCATCTCTGGAAACACCATATATTTT,TRBD1,TRBJ1-3,.,TRBV10-3
CASILSSQGDTQYF,TGTGCCAGCATCTTGTCCTCCCAGGGGGATACGCAGTATTTT,.,TRBJ2-3,many,TRBV2